Listed here are 17 T cell receptor beta chains from one sample, sequenced in a study of blood T cell repertoires in COVID-19. The assay was immunoSEQ multiplex PCR, and TCRdb's table has in-frame clones only and misses some. The data show 55,000 to 80,000 clones, around 83% seen once. Sequenced sample: peripheral blood. The receptor set was obtained from a human donor in a cohort sampled during active COVID-19.

The rearrangement links TRBV24-1 to TRBJ2-5; perhaps TRBD2 as D (6 bases). This CDR3 has 13 residues. With 4 bases removed from V and 5 bases from J, the gap between germline ends came to 10 bases. Germline CDR1 is KGHDR and CDR2 is SFDVKD. The CDR3 DNA sequence: TGTGCCACCAGTGAAAGGGCGGGGGAGACCCAGTACTTC. It codes for CATSERAGETQYF.

The chain carries TRBV19 and TRBJ2-3; the match to TRBD1 covers 7 bases. Germline CDR1 is LNHDA and CDR2 is SQIVND (reference sequence). Trimming cost V 3 bases and J 0 bases; bases outside gene matches: 6. The CDR3 runs to 16 residues. The CDR3 DNA is TGTGCCAGTAGTATGAGACAGGGTGCTAGCACAGATACGCAGTATTTT. Protein sequence: CASSMRQGASTDTQYF.

The chain combines TRBV4-1 with TRBJ2-7; 11 nucleotides match TRBD2. With 0 bases clipped from V and 5 bases from J, the junction kept 6 bases outside the gene matches. CDR1 is MGHRA and CDR2 is YSYEKL in the germline V gene. This CDR3 spans 16 amino acids. The CDR3 spells CASSQETSGAVHEQYF. The CDR3 DNA is TGCGCCAGCAGCCAAGAGACTAGCGGGGCAGTCCACGAGCAGTACTTC.

This chain uses TRBV2 with TRBJ2-4, with D possibly being TRBD1 (5 bases). Trimming removed 4 bases from V and 8 bases from J, with 12 bases in between. This CDR3 has 13 residues. Germline values: CDR1 SNHLY, CDR2 FYNNEI. DNA of the CDR3: TGTGCCAGCAGTGGGCAGGGTTGGGACATTCAGTACTTC. This encodes CASSGQGWDIQYF.

The DNA of the CDR3 is TGTGCCAGCAGTTACCCAGGGGCGAGAATTAAGACCCAGTACTTC. It codes for CASSYPGARIKTQYF. The chain couples TRBV6-5 to TRBJ2-5; TRBD1 might be the D (6 bases). Germline values: CDR1 MNHEY, CDR2 SVGAGI. V lost 2 bases, J lost 6 bases, and 16 bases lay in between. The CDR3 has 15 amino acids.

The chain joins TRBV7-3 to TRBJ2-1; TRBD1 aligns across 7 bases. The V gene end was trimmed by 5 bases and the J gene end by 5 bases; junction bases not matched to a gene: 9. Germline V lookup: CDR1 SGHTA, CDR2 FQGTGA. The CDR3 contains 15 residues. The CDR3 region is CASSPIGGRDNEQFF. CDR3 sequence (DNA): TGTGCCAGCAGCCCCATAGGGGGCAGGGACAATGAGCAGTTCTTC.

This chain links TRBV2 with TRBJ2-7; TRBD1 matches at 9 bases. Germline loops: CDR1 SNHLY, CDR2 FYNNEI. CDR3 size: 14 residues. With 7 bases clipped from V and 7 bases from J, the junction kept 11 bases outside the gene matches. CDR3 in amino acids: CASMGTGSKIEQYF. CDR3 nucleotide sequence: TGTGCCAGCATGGGGACAGGGAGTAAAATTGAGCAGTACTTC.

The genes are TRBV11-2 and TRBJ2-7, with 9 bases matching TRBD1. CDR1 and CDR2 from the germline V gene are SGHAT and FQNNGV. With V trimmed by 1 base and J by 2 bases, 12 bases remained unmatched. The CDR3 has 18 residues. The CDR3: CASSLAPSGTGTPYEQYF. CDR3 bases: TGTGCCAGCAGCTTAGCCCCATCCGGGACAGGGACTCCCTACGAGCAGTACTTC. Combining the CDR3 with reference TRBV11-2 and TRBJ2-7 gives the whole variable domain EAGVAQSPRYKIIEKRQSVAFWCNPISGHATLYWYQQILGQGPKLLIQFQNNGVVDDSQLPKDRFSAERLKGVDSTLKIQPAKLEDSAVYLCASSLAPSGTGTPYEQYFGPGTRLTVT.

The J gene is TRBJ1-4, the V gene TRBV5-6, with 10 bases that match TRBD1. The CDR3 sequence is 15 residues long. J gave up 8 bases and V 4 bases, and 8 bases lay outside the gene matches. Germline CDR1 reads SGHDT; CDR2 reads YYEEEE. CDR3 bases: TGTGCCAGCAGCCTACGACAGGGGGCTGTAGAAAAACTGTTTTTT. Translation gives CASSLRQGAVEKLFF.

A single count supports this clone. The sample holds other DNA sequences that translate to the same CDR3. The CDR3 nucleotides are TGTGCCAGCAGCTTGGCAGGGACAGATACGCAGTATTTT. Translating it yields CASSLAGTDTQYF. V usage is TRBV11-2 and J usage is TRBJ2-3; D perhaps matches TRBD1 (5 bases). V was trimmed by 3 bases and J by 3 bases, leaving 7 bases between them. This CDR3 has 13 residues. Germline values: CDR1 SGHAT, CDR2 FQNNGV.

The chain joins TRBV9 to TRBJ2-5; 10 bases line up with TRBD2. This CDR3 is 15 amino acids long. Unmatched junction bases numbered 8, after V lost 5 bases and J lost 4 bases. From germline, CDR1 is SGDLS and CDR2 YYNGEE. The CDR3 reads CASSESGGAGETQYF. CDR3 in DNA: TGTGCCAGCAGTGAAAGCGGGGGGGCCGGAGAGACCCAGTACTTC.

V and J are TRBV5-4 and TRBJ2-3; 15 bases match TRBD2. Trimming at V came to 2 bases and at J to 1 base, leaving 5 bases not matched to a gene. The CDR3 is made up of 18 amino acids. CDR1 is SGHNT and CDR2 is YYREEE in the germline V gene (reference sequence). The CDR3, as DNA: TGTGCCAGCAGCTTCGGGGGACTAGCGGGAGGACGCACAGATACGCAGTATTTT. This encodes CASSFGGLAGGRTDTQYF. The full variable domain, with the rest looked up from reference TRBV5-4 and TRBJ2-3, is ETGVTQSPTHLIKTRGQQVTLRCSSQSGHNTVSWYQQALGQGPQFIFQYYREEENGRGNFPPRFSGLQFPNYSSELNVNALELDDSALYLCASSFGGLAGGRTDTQYFGPGTRLTVL.

This chain connects TRBV27 to TRBJ2-4, with a possible D match to TRBD2 (5 bases). The CDR3 totals 14 residues. V was clipped by 8 bases and J by 6 bases, with 17 bases between them. Germline V gives CDR1 MNHEY, CDR2 SMNVEV (reference sequence). The chain's CDR3 is CASGSWAAGNIQYF. The CDR3 DNA reads as TGTGCCAGCGGCTCTTGGGCGGCGGGAAACATTCAGTACTTC.

V is TRBV20-1 and J is TRBJ2-1; D gene ambiguous. Germline V gives CDR1 DFQATT, CDR2 SNEGSKA (reference sequence). The V and J ends lost 1 base and 9 bases respectively, with 7 bases between them. CDR3 length: 11 residues. As DNA, the CDR3 is TGCAGTGCTAGAGTGCGTGGTGAGCAGTTCTTC. Translated: CSARVRGEQFF.

The rearrangement links TRBV18 to TRBJ2-7; 13 positions match TRBD2. The CDR3 consists of 15 residues. Germline V gives CDR1 KGHSH, CDR2 LQKENI. V gave up 5 bases and J gave up 4 bases; unmatched junction bases: 5. The DNA for the CDR3 is TGTGCCAGCTCAAGAGGACTAGCGGGAGATTACGAGCAGTACTTC. It encodes CASSRGLAGDYEQYF.

V is TRBV4-1 and J is TRBJ1-1; D is unclear. V lost 2 bases and J 1 base, leaving 8 bases between the germline ends. CDR3 length: 14 amino acids. CDR1 is MGHRA and CDR2 is YSYEKL in the germline V gene. As DNA, the CDR3 is TGCGCCAGCAGCCAACCCCCTAAGAACACTGAAGCTTTCTTT. Translated, it gives CASSQPPKNTEAFF.

The CDR3 spells CASSLEGRGQETQYF. DNA for the CDR3: TGCGCCAGCAGCTTGGAGGGCAGGGGTCAAGAGACCCAGTACTTC. The V gene is TRBV5-1, the J gene TRBJ2-5, with a possible D match to TRBD1 (6 bases). The length of the CDR3 is 15 residues. The V end was cut by 0 bases, the J end by 2 bases, with 11 bases between. Germline assignment: CDR1 SGHRS and CDR2 YFSETQ.